These 21 T cell receptor beta chains originate from one sample sequenced in a study of blood T cell repertoires in COVID-19. TCRdb's table, derived via immunoSEQ multiplex PCR, lists solely in-frame clones and lacks some. The sample records fewer than 250,000 clones, approximately 84% being singletons. The material sequenced was peripheral blood. These receptor sequences come from a woman of 80 years or more with acute or convalescent COVID-19.

The rearrangement joins TRBV2 to TRBJ2-2, with 8 nucleotides matching TRBD1. CDR1 and CDR2 from the germline V gene are SNHLY and FYNNEI. The CDR3 has 14 amino acids. V gave up 4 bases and J gave up 6 bases; unmatched junction bases: 4. This CDR3 is CASSARGRAGELFF. CDR3 bases: TGTGCCAGCAGTGCCAGGGGGCGGGCCGGGGAGCTGTTTTTT.

The genes are TRBV28 and TRBJ2-6, with D unresolved. CDR1 and CDR2 (germline): MDHEN, SYDVKM. The CDR3 consists of 15 residues. V was cut by 7 bases and J by 4 bases, with 14 bases left in between. The CDR3 loop is CASTRVSLGANVLTF. The CDR3, as DNA: TGTGCCAGCACCCGGGTCTCTCTGGGGGCCAACGTCCTGACTTTC.

The chain couples TRBV7-9 to TRBJ1-1, with 10 bases lining up with TRBD1. The CDR3 totals 15 residues. From germline, CDR1 is SEHNR and CDR2 FQNEAQ (reference sequence). J gave up 7 bases and V 5 bases, and 10 bases lay outside the gene matches. The CDR3 reads CASSPPDRGLNEAFF. CDR3 in DNA: TGTGCCAGCAGCCCACCCGACAGGGGGCTTAATGAAGCTTTCTTT.

About this clone: The same CDR3 also results from other DNA sequences found in this sample. The gene calls are TRBV7-9 and TRBJ1-1, with TRBD1 identical over 9 bases. The CDR3 spans 13 residues. Germline lookup yields CDR1 SEHNR and CDR2 FQNEAQ (reference sequence). The V and J ends lost 0 bases and 10 bases, in that order; junction bases with no gene match: 3. CDR3 coding DNA: TGTGCCAGCAGCTTAGCGGGACAGGGAGGAGCTTTCTTT. This encodes CASSLAGQGGAFF.

J is TRBJ1-2 and V is TRBV5-5; the D is unclear. CDR3 length: 14 amino acids. Germline CDR1 reads SGHKS; CDR2 reads YYEKEE (reference sequence). V gave up 3 bases and J gave up 8 bases, with 17 bases separating them. CDR3 nucleotide sequence: TGTGCCAGCAGCTCACCTTTCGGAGGGAAAGGCTACACCTTC. This encodes CASSSPFGGKGYTF.

V gene TRBV9 combines with J gene TRBJ1-2; 10 bases agree with TRBD1. CDR1 and CDR2 (germline): SGDLS, YYNGEE. V dropped 3 bases and J dropped 4; count of bases not matched to a gene: 6. This CDR3 is 15 amino acids long. In DNA, the CDR3 is TGTGCCAGCAGCGCGAGACAGGGGGCGGTCTATGGCTACACCTTC. Its translation: CASSARQGAVYGYTF. The full variable domain, completed using reference TRBV9 and TRBJ1-2, is DSGVTQTPKHLITATGQRVTLRCSPRSGDLSVYWYQQSLDQGLQFLIQYYNGEERAKGNILERFSAQQFPDLHSELNLSSLELGDSALYFCASSARQGAVYGYTFGSGTRLTVV.

The rearrangement links TRBV28 to TRBJ1-4; TRBD1 aligns across 8 bases. The germline CDR1 and CDR2 sequences are MDHEN and SYDVKM. With V trimmed by 2 bases and J by 8 bases, 16 bases remained unmatched. The CDR3 is 18 residues long. Here the CDR3 reads CASSLGVVRRGLREKLFF. As DNA, the CDR3 is TGTGCCAGCAGTTTAGGGGTCGTCCGCAGGGGGCTAAGGGAAAAACTGTTTTTT.

J is TRBJ2-3 and V is TRBV7-3; a weak D match, TRBD2 (5 bases). CDR3 length: 14 amino acids. Trimming stripped 1 base from V and 7 bases from J, with 12 bases between. Germline V gene data show CDR1 as SGHTA and CDR2 as FQGTGA. CDR3 in amino acids: CASSLSPTGYTQYF. Written as DNA, the CDR3 is TGTGCCAGCAGCTTAAGCCCCACGGGGTATACGCAGTATTTT.

This sequence joins TRBV15 and TRBJ1-2; weak D call: TRBD1 (5 bases). Germline lookup yields CDR1 LNHNV and CDR2 YYDKDF (reference sequence). V dropped 3 bases and J dropped 4 bases, with 15 bases sitting between them. The CDR3 spans 15 residues. The CDR3 reads CATSRAAGNLYGYTF. The DNA for the CDR3 is TGTGCCACCAGCAGGGCGGCAGGGAATCTCTATGGCTACACCTTC.

The chain uses TRBV18 and TRBJ1-6, with D maybe TRBD1 (6 bases). CDR1 is KGHSH and CDR2 is LQKENI in the germline V gene. The CDR3 length is 16 residues. Trimming removed 4 bases from V and 9 bases from J, with 19 bases in between. CDR3 DNA: TGTGCCAGCTCACAAAACCGGGACACCGGGATTTCACCCCTCCACTTT. This translates into CASSQNRDTGISPLHF.

The table lists this clone with a few counts. This chain joins TRBV6-2 or TRBV6-3 and TRBJ1-5; D is unclear. This CDR3 has 14 amino acids. CDR1 is MNHEY, CDR2 SVGEGT, per germline. V gave up 2 bases and J gave up 5 bases, with 10 bases separating them. The CDR3 bases are TGTGCCAGCAGTTACACCAACTCTTATCAGCCCCAGCATTTT. It specifies CASSYTNSYQPQHF.

V usage is TRBV6-1 and J usage is TRBJ2-5; possibly TRBD1 for D (5 bases). The CDR3 runs 14 residues. Trimming cost V 3 bases and J 2 bases, with 10 bases left between them. Germline CDR1 and CDR2: MNHNS and SASEGT. The CDR3 protein is CASSERQIQETQYF. CDR3 DNA: TGTGCCAGCAGTGAGCGACAGATACAAGAGACCCAGTACTTC.

V is TRBV29-1 and J is TRBJ2-5; D is perhaps TRBD2 (6 bases). V was shortened by 4 bases and J by 5 bases, with 14 bases between the two germline ends. The CDR3 spans 13 residues. Germline V CDR1 and CDR2: SQVTM, ANQGSEA. As DNA, the CDR3 is TGCAGCGTTGTTCGCGGGGCCTGGGAGACCCAGTACTTC. It encodes CSVVRGAWETQYF.

This rearrangement joins TRBV10-3 to TRBJ2-7; D gene ambiguous. The V gene lost 4 bases and the J gene lost 0 bases, with 13 bases spanning the gap. This CDR3 contains 15 residues. The germline V gene has CDR1 ENHRY and CDR2 SYGVKD. The CDR3 DNA is TGTGCCATCAGTGGGTCTAGTGAAAGCTCCTACGAGCAGTACTTC. This translates into CAISGSSESSYEQYF.

The rearrangement links TRBV4-1 to TRBJ1-1; possible D gene TRBD1, 6 bases. V was cut by 0 bases and J by 1 base, with 12 bases left in between. The CDR3 has 16 residues. The germline gives CDR1 MGHRA, CDR2 YSYEKL. Here the CDR3 reads CASSQDWGGANTEAFF. CDR3 sequence (DNA): TGCGCCAGCAGCCAAGATTGGGGGGGCGCGAACACTGAAGCTTTCTTT.

The V and J genes are TRBV29-1 and TRBJ2-1; TRBD2 aligns across 11 bases. The CDR3 covers 13 residues. V lost 4 bases, J lost 12 bases, and 8 bases stayed unmatched. Germline V gives CDR1 SQVTM, CDR2 ANQGSEA. The CDR3 is CSVAASGRSTQFF. As DNA, the CDR3 is TGCAGCGTTGCGGCTAGCGGGAGGTCGACGCAGTTCTTC.

Comments on this clone: One junction end disagrees with the germline gene, perhaps due to a read error. The genes are TRBV24-1 and TRBJ1-2, with 7 bases aligning to TRBD1. Per the germline V gene, CDR1 is KGHDR and CDR2 is SFDVKD. The CDR3 extends over 15 amino acids. CDR3 in DNA: TGTGCCACCAGTGACTCGGAGGGGGCTTACTACGGCTACACCTTC. This translates into CATSDSEGAYYGYTF.

V gene TRBV4-1 combines with J gene TRBJ1-2; 11 positions match TRBD1. The CDR3 is 16 amino acids. The trim removed 4 bases at V and 5 bases at J, leaving 9 bases unmatched. Germline CDR1 MGHRA, CDR2 YSYEKL. The CDR3 DNA follows: TGCGCCAGCAGCCCAGAGCCGGGACAGGGGGTTTATGGCTACACCTTC. Amino acid sequence: CASSPEPGQGVYGYTF.

A few counts support this clone. J is TRBJ1-3 and V is TRBV7-3; D perhaps matches TRBD1 (5 bases). Per germline, CDR1 SGHTA and CDR2 FQGTGA. CDR3 length equals 13 residues. Trimming cost V 4 bases and J 2 bases, with 6 bases left between them. CDR3 protein: CASSSGAGNTIYF. The DNA of the CDR3 is TGTGCCAGCAGCTCGGGGGCTGGAAACACCATATATTTT.

The rearrangement uses TRBV6-1 and TRBJ1-6; 8 bases match TRBD1. J lost 6 bases, V lost 3 bases, and 4 bases had no gene match. CDR1 is MNHNS and CDR2 is SASEGT in the germline V gene. This CDR3 spans 15 amino acids. Here the CDR3 DNA reads TGTGCCAGCAGTGACCAGGGGGCGGCTAATTCACCCCTCCACTTT. The encoded protein is CASSDQGAANSPLHF.

This rearrangement joins TRBV7-6 to TRBJ2-5; D might be TRBD2 (6 bases). The V end was cut by 5 bases, the J end by 0 bases, with 16 bases between. Germline CDR1 SGHVS, CDR2 FNYEAQ. This CDR3 is built from 16 residues. This chain's CDR3 is CASSPRTGRYQETQYF. The DNA of the CDR3 is TGTGCCAGCAGCCCCCGGACGGGGAGGTACCAAGAGACCCAGTACTTC.